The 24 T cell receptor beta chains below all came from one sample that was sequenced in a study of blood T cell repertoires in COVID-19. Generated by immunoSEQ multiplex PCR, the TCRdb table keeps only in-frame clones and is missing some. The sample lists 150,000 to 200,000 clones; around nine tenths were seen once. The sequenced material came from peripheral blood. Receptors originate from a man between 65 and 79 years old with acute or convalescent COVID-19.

The CDR3 region has the DNA TGCGCCAGCAGCCTTCGAGGGCCACCATCCTCCTACGAGCAGTACTTC. This codes for CASSLRGPPSSYEQYF. This sequence joins TRBV5-1 and TRBJ2-7, with D possibly TRBD2 on 5 matching bases. Germline lookup yields CDR1 SGHRS and CDR2 YFSETQ. The V end lost 4 bases, the J end lost 0 bases, and 17 bases lay between the germline ends. The CDR3 runs to 16 residues.

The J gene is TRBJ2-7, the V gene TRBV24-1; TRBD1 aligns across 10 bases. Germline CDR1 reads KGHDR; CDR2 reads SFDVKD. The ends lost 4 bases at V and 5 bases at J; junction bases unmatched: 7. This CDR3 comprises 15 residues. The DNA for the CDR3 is TGTGCCACCAGTGACCCCGGGACAGGGGTCCACGAGCAGTACTTC. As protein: CATSDPGTGVHEQYF.

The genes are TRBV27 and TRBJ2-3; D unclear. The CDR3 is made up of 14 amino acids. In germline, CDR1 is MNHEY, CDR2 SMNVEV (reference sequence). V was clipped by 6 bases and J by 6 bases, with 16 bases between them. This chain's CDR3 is CASRRVSLRDTQYF. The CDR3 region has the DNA TGTGCCAGCAGGAGAGTGAGTCTTCGGGATACGCAGTATTTT.

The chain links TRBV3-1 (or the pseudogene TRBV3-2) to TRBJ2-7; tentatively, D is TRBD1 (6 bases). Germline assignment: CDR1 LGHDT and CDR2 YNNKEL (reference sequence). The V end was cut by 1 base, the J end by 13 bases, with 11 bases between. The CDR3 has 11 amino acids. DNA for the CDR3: TGTGCCAGCAGCCAAGGGGCCAGGGGATACTTC. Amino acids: CASSQGARGYF.

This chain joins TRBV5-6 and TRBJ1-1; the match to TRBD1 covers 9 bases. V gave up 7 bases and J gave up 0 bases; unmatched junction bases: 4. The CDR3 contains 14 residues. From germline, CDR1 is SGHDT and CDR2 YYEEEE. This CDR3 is CASFRTGVNTEAFF. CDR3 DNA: TGTGCCAGCTTCCGGACAGGGGTGAACACTGAAGCTTTCTTT.

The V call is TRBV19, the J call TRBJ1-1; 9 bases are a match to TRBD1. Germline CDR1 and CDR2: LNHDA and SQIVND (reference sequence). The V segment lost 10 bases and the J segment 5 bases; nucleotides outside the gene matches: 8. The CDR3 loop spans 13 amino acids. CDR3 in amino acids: CATQGQGGTEAFF. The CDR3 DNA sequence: TGTGCCACCCAGGGACAGGGCGGAACTGAAGCTTTCTTT.

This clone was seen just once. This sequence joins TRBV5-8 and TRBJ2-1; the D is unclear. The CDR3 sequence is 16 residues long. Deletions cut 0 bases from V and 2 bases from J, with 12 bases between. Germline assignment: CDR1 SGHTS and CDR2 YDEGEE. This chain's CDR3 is CASSLVGRPTYNEQFF. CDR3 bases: TGTGCCAGCAGCTTGGTGGGCAGGCCTACCTACAATGAGCAGTTCTTC.

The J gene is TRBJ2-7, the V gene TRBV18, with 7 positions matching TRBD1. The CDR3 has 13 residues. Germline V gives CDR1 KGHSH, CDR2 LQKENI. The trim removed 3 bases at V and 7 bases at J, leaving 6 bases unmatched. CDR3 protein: CASSPGTAREQYF. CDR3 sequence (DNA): TGTGCCAGCTCACCCGGGACAGCTAGGGAGCAGTACTTC.

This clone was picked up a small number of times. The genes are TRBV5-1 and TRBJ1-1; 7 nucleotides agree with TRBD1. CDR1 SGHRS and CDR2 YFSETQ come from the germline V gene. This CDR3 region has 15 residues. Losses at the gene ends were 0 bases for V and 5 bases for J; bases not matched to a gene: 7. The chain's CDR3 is CASSLDATGYTEAFF. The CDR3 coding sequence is TGCGCCAGCAGCTTGGACGCGACAGGGTATACTGAAGCTTTCTTT.

The CDR3 loop reads CASSPGQGLSYEQYF. For the CDR3, the DNA is TGTGCCAGCTCACCGGGACAGGGACTCTCCTACGAGCAGTACTTC. This chain uses TRBV18 with TRBJ2-7; 9 nucleotides align to TRBD1. J lost 0 bases, V lost 3 bases, and 3 bases had no gene match. Germline CDR1 reads KGHSH; CDR2 reads LQKENI. This CDR3 contains 15 residues.

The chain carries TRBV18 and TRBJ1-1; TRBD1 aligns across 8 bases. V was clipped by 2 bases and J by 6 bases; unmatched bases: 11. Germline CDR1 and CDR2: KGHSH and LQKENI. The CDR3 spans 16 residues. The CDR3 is CASSPVTGVVLAEAFF. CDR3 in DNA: TGTGCCAGCTCACCAGTGACAGGGGTTGTCTTAGCTGAAGCTTTCTTT.

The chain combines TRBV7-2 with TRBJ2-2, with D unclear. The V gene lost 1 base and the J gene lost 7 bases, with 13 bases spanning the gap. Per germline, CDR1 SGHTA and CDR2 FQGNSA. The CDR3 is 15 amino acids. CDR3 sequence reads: CASSLVGSGVGELFF. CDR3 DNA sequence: TGTGCCAGCAGCTTAGTTGGGTCTGGAGTCGGGGAGCTGTTTTTT.

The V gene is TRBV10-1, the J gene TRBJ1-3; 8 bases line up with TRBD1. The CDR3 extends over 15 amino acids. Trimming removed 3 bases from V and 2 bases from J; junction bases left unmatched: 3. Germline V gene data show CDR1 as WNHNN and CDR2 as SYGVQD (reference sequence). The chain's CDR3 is CASSDSDRAGNTIYF. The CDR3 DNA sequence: TGCGCCAGCAGTGACTCGGACAGGGCTGGAAACACCATATATTTT.

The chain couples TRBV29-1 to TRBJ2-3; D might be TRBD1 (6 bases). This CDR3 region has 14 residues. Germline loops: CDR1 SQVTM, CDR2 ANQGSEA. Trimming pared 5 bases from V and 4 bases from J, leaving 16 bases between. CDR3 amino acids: CSVPGAGGADTQYF. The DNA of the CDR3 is TGCAGCGTTCCAGGGGCGGGTGGAGCAGATACGCAGTATTTT.

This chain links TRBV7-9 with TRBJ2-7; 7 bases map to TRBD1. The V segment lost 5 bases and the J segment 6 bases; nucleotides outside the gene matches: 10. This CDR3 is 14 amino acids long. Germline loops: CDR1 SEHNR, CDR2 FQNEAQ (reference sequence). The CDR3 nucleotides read TGTGCCAGCAGCCGGACAGGTTCGGTTCTCGAGCAGTACTTC. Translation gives CASSRTGSVLEQYF.

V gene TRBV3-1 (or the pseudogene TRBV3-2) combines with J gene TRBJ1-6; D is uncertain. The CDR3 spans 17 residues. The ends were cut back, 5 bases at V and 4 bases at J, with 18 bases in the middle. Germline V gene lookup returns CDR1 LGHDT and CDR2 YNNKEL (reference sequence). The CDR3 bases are TGTGCCAGCAGCACCAAGATCAGGCTCGAATATAATTCACCCCTCCACTTT. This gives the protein CASSTKIRLEYNSPLHF.

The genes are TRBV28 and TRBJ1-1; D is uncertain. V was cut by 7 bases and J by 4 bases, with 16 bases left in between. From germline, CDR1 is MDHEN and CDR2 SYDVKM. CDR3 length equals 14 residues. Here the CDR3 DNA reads TGTGCCAGCATCACGTCCCGCGGGGTCACTGAAGCTTTCTTT. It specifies CASITSRGVTEAFF.

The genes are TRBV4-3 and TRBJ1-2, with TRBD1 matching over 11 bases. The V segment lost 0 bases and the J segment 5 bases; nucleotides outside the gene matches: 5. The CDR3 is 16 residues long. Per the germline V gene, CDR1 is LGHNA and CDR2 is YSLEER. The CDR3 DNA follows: TGCGCCAGCAGCCAAGATTGGACAGGGGGCCGATATGGCTACACCTTC. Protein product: CASSQDWTGGRYGYTF.

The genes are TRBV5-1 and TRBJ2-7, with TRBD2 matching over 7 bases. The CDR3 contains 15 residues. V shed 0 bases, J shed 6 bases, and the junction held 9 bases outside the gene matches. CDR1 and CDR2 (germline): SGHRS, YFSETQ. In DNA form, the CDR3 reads TGCGCCAGCAGCTTGGTTGGCCTAGCGGAGAGCGAGCAGTACTTC. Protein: CASSLVGLAESEQYF.

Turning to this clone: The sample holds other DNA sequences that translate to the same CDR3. The CDR3 DNA sequence: TGCGCCAGCAGCGCCGACAGGGGACCTGAAGCTTTCTTT. This gives the protein CASSADRGPEAFF. This chain joins TRBV5-1 and TRBJ1-1; 8 bases map to TRBD1. The ends lost 4 bases at V and 6 bases at J; junction bases unmatched: 5. Germline lookup yields CDR1 SGHRS and CDR2 YFSETQ. This CDR3 comprises 13 residues.

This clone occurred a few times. CDR3 in DNA: TGTGCCAGCAATAATAGGCAGGGGGCCCTGAACACTGAAGCTTTCTTT. This gives the protein CASNNRQGALNTEAFF. The chain has TRBV5-5 and TRBJ1-1, with 8 bases matching TRBD1. Germline trimming cut 6 bases from V and 0 bases from J; bases unmatched to any gene: 10. Germline-derived CDR1 and CDR2 are SGHKS and YYEKEE (reference sequence). This CDR3 has 16 residues.

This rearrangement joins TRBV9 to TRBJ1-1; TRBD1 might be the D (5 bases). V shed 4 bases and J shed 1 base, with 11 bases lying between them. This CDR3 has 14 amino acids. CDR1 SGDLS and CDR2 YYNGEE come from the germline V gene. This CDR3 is CASSPAGGNTEAFF. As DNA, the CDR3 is TGTGCCAGCAGCCCCGCGGGGGGGAACACTGAAGCTTTCTTT.

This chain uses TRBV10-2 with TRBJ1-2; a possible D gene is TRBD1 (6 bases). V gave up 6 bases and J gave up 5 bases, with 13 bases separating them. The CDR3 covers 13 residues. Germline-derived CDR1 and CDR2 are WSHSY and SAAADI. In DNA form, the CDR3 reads TGCGCCAGCAGAGAACAGGGAGGGTATGGCTACACCTTC. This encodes CASREQGGYGYTF.

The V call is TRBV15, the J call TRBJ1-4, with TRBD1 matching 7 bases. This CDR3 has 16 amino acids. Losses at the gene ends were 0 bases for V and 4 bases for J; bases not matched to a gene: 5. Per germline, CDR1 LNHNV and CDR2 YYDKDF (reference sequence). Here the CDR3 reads CATSRDRTGVNEKLFF. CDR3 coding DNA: TGTGCCACCAGCAGAGATCGAACAGGGGTTAATGAAAAACTGTTTTTT.